This entry is about one TCR beta chain. This sample is drawn from a study of TIL therapy for anti-PD-1-resistant metastatic lung cancer. Time point: pre-treatment sample, taken before nivolumab and TIL therapy. The immunoSEQ assay was v3. Sequenced by immunoSEQ multiplex PCR; TCRdb stores in-frame clones only, minus some. The sample lists tens of thousands of clones; 79% were seen once. In germline, CDR1 is SNHLY, CDR2 FYNNEI. The CDR3 sequence is 15 residues long. With 7 bases clipped from V and 2 bases from J, the junction kept 10 bases outside the gene matches. The source is a man between 65 and 85 years old with non-small cell lung cancer. Here the sequenced sample was blood, taken at baseline. The genes are TRBV2 and TRBJ1-2, with TRBD1 matching 7 bases. In DNA form, the CDR3 reads TGTGCCAGCAAATACCGACAGGGAGGGAACTATGGCTACACCTTC. Amino acids: CASKYRQGGNYGYTF.